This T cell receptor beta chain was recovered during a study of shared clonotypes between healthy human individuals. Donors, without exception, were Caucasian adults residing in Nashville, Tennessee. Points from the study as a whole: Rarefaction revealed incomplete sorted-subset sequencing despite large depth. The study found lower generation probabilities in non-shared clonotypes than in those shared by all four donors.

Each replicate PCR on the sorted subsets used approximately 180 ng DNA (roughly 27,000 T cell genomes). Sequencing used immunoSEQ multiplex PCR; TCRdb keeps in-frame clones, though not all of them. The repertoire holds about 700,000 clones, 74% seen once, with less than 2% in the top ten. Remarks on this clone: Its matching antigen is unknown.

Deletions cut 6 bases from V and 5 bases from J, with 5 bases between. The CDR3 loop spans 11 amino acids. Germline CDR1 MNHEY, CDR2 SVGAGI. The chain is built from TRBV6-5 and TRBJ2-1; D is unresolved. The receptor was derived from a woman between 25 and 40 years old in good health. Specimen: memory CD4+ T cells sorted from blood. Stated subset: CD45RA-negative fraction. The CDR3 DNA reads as TGTGCCAGCAGGCGTAACAATGAGCAGTTCTTC. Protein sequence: CASRRNNEQFF.